The following is a T cell receptor (beta chain) sequence with its context. Antigen: not known. The CDR3 has 15 residues. Trimming took 6 bases from V and 6 from J; bases not matched to a gene: 9. Looked up from germline, CDR1 is MDHEN and CDR2 is SYDVKM. This record belongs to a study of cytomegalovirus exposure and HLA in healthy donors. Study-wide results and caveats: Presence/absence comparisons presumed near-even sequencing depth among donors. Three chains tied to CMV proved CMV antigen-specific in vitro. Rare sequences made up most TCRs, while some public TCRs were found in many donors.

PCR was performed using 60 Vbeta and 13 Jbeta primers. The data were produced by immunoSEQ multiplex PCR, yet TCRdb's version contains in-frame clones alone and is incomplete. The sample includes about 100,000 clones, approximately 78% of them seen just once. The specimen sequenced was PBMCs. This clonotype was sampled from a woman aged 60 to 75 in good health and CMV-seronegative. The J gene is TRBJ2-5, the V gene TRBV28, with 11 bases lining up with TRBD1. The CDR3 DNA follows: TGTGCCAGCAGGCCGAGCGGACAGGGGGCGAAGACCCAGTACTTC. The encoded protein is CASRPSGQGAKTQYF.